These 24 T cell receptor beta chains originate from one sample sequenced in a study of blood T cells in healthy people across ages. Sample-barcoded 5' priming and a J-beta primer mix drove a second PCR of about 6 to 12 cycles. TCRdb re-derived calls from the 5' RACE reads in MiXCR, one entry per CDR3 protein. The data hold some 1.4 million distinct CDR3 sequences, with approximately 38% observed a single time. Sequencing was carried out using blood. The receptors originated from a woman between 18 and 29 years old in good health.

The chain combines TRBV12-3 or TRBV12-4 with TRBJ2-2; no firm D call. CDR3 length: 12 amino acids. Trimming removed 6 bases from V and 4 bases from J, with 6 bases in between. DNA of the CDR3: TGTGCCAGCAGCTGGAGCACCGGGGAGCTGTTTTTT. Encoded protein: CASSWSTGELFF.

The chain's CDR3 is CASSPGIAGGLQETQYF. The CDR3 DNA is TGTGCCAGCAGCCCCGGGATAGCGGGGGGCCTCCAAGAGACCCAGTACTTC. This chain uses TRBV11-2 with TRBJ2-7; TRBD2 agrees at 10 bases. The J call may not be correct, given that the DNA end is closer to TRBJ2-5. The CDR3 extends over 17 amino acids. Germline lookup yields CDR1 SGHAT and CDR2 FQNNGV.

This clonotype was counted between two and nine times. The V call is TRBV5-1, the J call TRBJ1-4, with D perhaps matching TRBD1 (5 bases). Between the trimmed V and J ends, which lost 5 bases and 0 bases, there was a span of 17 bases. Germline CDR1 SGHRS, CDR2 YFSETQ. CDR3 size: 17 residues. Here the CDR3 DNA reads TGCGCCAGCAGATGGGGGGACTCGGGGCCAACTAATGAAAAACTGTTTTTT. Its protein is CASRWGDSGPTNEKLFF.

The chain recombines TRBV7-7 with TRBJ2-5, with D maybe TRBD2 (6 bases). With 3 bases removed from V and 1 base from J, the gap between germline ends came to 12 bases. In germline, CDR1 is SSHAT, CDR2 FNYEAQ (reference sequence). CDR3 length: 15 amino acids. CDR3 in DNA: TGTGCCAGCAGCTTGGGAGGAGTCGTCCAAGAGACCCAGTACTTC. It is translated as CASSLGGVVQETQYF.

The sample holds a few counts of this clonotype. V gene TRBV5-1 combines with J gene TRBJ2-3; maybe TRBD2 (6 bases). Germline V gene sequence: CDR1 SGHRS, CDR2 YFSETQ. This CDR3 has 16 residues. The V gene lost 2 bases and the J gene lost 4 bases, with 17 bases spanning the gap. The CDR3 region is CASSFGGTSPPDTQYF. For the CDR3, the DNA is TGCGCCAGCAGCTTTGGCGGGACGAGTCCGCCAGATACGCAGTATTTT.

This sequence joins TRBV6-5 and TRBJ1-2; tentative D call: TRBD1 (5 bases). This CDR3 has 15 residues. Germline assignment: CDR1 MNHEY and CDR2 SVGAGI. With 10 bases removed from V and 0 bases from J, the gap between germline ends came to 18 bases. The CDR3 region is CATKGTPIANYGYTF. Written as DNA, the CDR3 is TGTGCCACCAAGGGGACTCCAATAGCTAACTATGGCTACACCTTC.

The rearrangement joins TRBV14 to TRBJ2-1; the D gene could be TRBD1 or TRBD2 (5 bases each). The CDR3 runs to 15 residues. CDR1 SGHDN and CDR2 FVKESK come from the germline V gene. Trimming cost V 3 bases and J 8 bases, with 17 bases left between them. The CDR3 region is CASSHIGTLGHEQFF. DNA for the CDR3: TGTGCCAGCAGCCACATCGGGACCTTGGGACATGAGCAGTTCTTC.

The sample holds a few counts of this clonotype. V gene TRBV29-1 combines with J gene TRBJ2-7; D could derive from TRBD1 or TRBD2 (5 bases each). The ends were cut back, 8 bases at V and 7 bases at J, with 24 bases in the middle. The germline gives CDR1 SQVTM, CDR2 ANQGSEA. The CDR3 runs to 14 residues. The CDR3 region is CSLGLASPGNEQYF. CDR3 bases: TGCAGCCTGGGCCTAGCATCGCCAGGGAATGAGCAGTACTTC.

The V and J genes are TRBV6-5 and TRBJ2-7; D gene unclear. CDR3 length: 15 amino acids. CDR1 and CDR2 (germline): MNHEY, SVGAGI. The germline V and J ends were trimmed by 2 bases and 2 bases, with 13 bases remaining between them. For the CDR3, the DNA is TGTGCCAGCAGTTACCGTGGTGGTAGCACCTACGAGCAGTACTTC. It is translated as CASSYRGGSTYEQYF.

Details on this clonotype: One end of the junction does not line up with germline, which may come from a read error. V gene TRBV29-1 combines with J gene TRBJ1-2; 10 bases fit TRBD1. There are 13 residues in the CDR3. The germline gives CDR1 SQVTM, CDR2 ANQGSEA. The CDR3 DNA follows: TGCAGCGTTGGGACAGGGGGGAGCTATGACTACACCTTC. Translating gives CSVGTGGSYDYTF.

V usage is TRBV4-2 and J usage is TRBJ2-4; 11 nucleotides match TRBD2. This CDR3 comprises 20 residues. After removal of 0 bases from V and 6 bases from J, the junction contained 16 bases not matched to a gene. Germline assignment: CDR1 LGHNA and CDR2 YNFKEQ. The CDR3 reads CASSQDTASGGLAVGNIQYF. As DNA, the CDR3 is TGTGCCAGCAGCCAAGATACGGCTAGCGGGGGGCTCGCAGTTGGAAACATTCAGTACTTC.

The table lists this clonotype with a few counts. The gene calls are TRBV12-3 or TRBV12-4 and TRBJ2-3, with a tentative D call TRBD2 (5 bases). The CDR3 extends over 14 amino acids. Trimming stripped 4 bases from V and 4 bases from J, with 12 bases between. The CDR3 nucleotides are TGTGCCAGCAGTTCCCGGACTGGGGCAGATACGCAGTATTTT. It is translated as CASSSRTGADTQYF.

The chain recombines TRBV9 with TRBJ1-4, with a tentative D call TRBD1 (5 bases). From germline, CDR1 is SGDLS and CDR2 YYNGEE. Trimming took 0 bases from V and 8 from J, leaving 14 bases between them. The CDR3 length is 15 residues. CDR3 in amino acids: CASSVGGRGKEKLFF. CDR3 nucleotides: TGTGCCAGCAGCGTAGGAGGCCGGGGGAAGGAAAAACTGTTTTTT.

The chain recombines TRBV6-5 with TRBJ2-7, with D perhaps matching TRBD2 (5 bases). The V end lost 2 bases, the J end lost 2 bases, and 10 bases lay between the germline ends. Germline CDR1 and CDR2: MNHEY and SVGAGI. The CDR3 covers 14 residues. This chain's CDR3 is CASSYVLAPYEQYF. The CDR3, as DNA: TGTGCCAGCAGTTACGTCCTAGCACCCTACGAGCAGTACTTC.

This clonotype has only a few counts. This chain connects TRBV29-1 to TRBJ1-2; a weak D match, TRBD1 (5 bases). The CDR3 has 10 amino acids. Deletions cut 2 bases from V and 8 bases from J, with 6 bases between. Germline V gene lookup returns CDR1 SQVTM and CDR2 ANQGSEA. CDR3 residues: CSVENRGYTF. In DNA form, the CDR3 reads TGCAGCGTTGAAAACAGGGGCTACACCTTC.

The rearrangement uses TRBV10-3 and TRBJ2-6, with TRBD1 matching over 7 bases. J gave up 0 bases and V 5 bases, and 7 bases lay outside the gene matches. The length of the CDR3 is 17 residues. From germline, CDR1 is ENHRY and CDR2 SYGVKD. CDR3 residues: CAISPGQITSGANVLTF. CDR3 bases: TGTGCCATCAGTCCGGGACAGATCACCTCTGGGGCCAACGTCCTGACTTTC.

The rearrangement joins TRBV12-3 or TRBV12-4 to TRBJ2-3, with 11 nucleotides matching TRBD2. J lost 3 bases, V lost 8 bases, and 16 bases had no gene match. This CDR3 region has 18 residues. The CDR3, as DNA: TGTGCCAGCGGACACGACTTAGCGGGGGGGATCAGGACAGATACGCAGTATTTT. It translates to CASGHDLAGGIRTDTQYF.

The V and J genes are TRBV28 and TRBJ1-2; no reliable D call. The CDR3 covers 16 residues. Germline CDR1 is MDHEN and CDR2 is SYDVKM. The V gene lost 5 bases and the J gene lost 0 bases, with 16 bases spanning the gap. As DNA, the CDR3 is TGTGCCAGCAGTGCTTTTCCGGTCCCAGCTAACTATGGCTACACCTTC. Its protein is CASSAFPVPANYGYTF.

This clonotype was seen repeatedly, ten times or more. Here the CDR3 reads CAISESKGPGQETQYF. The CDR3 bases are TGTGCCATCAGTGAGTCGAAAGGGCCGGGACAAGAGACCCAGTACTTC. This chain joins TRBV10-3 and TRBJ2-5; a weak D match, TRBD2 (5 bases). CDR1 and CDR2 from the germline V gene are ENHRY and SYGVKD. The V end lost 0 bases, the J end lost 2 bases, and 13 bases lay between the germline ends. The CDR3 is made up of 16 amino acids.

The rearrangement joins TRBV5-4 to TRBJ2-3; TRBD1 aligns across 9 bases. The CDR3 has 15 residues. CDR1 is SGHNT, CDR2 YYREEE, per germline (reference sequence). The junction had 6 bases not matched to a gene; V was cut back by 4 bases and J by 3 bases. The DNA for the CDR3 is TGTGCCAGCAGCCGGGACAGGGCACGGACAGATACGCAGTATTTT. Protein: CASSRDRARTDTQYF.

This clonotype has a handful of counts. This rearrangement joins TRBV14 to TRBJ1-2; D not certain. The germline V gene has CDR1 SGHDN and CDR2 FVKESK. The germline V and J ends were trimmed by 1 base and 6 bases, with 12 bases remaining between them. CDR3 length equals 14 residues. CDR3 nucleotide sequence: TGTGCCAGCAGCCAAGTAACATTGTTCGATGGCTACACCTTC. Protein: CASSQVTLFDGYTF. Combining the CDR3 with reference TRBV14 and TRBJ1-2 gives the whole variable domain EAGVTQFPSHSVIEKGQTVTLRCDPISGHDNLYWYRRVMGKEIKFLLHFVKESKQDESGMPNNRFLAERTGGTYSTLKVQPAELEDSGVYFCASSQVTLFDGYTFGSGTRLTVV.

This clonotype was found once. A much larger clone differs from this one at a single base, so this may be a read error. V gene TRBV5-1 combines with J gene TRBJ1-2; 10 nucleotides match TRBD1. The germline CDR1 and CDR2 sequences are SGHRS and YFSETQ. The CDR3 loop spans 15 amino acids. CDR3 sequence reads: CVSKIPGTGDGGYTF. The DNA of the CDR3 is TGCGTCAGCAAGATTCCCGGGACAGGGGATGGCGGCTACACCTTC.

The CDR3 coding sequence is TGTGCCAGCACCGCGGGGAGTCTGGAGACCCAGTACTTC. It is translated as CASTAGSLETQYF. The chain couples TRBV12-3 or TRBV12-4 to TRBJ2-7, with a possible D match to TRBD2 (6 bases). The end of the DNA is better explained by TRBJ2-5, so the J call may be wrong. The CDR3 has 13 amino acids.

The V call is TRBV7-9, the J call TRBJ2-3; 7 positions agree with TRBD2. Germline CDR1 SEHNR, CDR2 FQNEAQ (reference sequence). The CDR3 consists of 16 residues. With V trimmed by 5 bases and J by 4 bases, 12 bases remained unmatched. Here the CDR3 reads CASSTYYAGAPDTQYF. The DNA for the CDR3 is TGTGCCAGCAGCACCTATTATGCGGGAGCCCCAGATACGCAGTATTTT.